Listed here are 29 T cell receptor beta chains from one sample, sequenced in a study of blood T cells in healthy people across ages (dated by TCRdb to 2014 to 2015). The library came from 5' RACE. TCRdb lists the instrument as Illumina HiSeq 2500. A second PCR of roughly 7 to 11 cycles was performed with a sample-barcoded 5' primer and a J-beta primer mix. TCRdb itself trimmed the public reads at Q25 with fastp, ran MiXCR and retained productive beta chains. CDR3 protein duplicates are merged, each entry listing the most common genes and DNA. The sample profile shows about 800,000 distinct CDR3 sequences; 25% of them were found once. The leading ten clones occupy approximately 4% of the sample. The same data also contributed to another study, on T cells of mothers and their children.

Material: blood. Source of these receptors: a boy aged 5-17 years in good health.

This chain's CDR3 is CASSQVARDSLYEQYF. The CDR3 bases are TGTGCCAGCAGCCAAGTCGCCAGGGATTCCCTCTACGAGCAGTACTTC. V usage is TRBV4-2 and J usage is TRBJ2-7; tentatively, D is TRBD1 (5 bases). Germline V gene sequence: CDR1 LGHNA, CDR2 YNFKEQ. The CDR3 is made up of 16 amino acids. V lost 1 base and J lost 3, with 16 bases in between.

This clonotype was seen a few times. The CDR3 bases are TGCGCCAGCAGCCAAGACGACCAGGGGGTTTACGAGCAGTACTTC. This translates into CASSQDDQGVYEQYF. V usage is TRBV4-3 and J usage is TRBJ2-7; 7 nucleotides line up with TRBD1. The junction had 6 bases not matched to a gene; V was cut back by 0 bases and J by 4 bases. The CDR3 totals 15 residues. In germline, CDR1 is LGHNA, CDR2 YSLEER.

V usage is TRBV7-2 and J usage is TRBJ2-7; 9 nucleotides match TRBD1. CDR3 length: 17 residues. Trimming took 5 bases from V and 4 from J; bases not matched to a gene: 15. Germline lookup yields CDR1 SGHTA and CDR2 FQGNSA. The DNA for the CDR3 is TGTGCCAGCAGCCCTCTAGGGGCCGGGACAGGGAGTTACGAGCAGTACTTC. It translates to CASSPLGAGTGSYEQYF.

V gene TRBV5-1 combines with J gene TRBJ2-2, with 8 bases matching TRBD2. Germline-derived CDR1 and CDR2 are SGHRS and YFSETQ. There are 16 residues in the CDR3. After removal of 4 bases from V and 0 bases from J, the junction contained 5 bases not matched to a gene. DNA for the CDR3: TGCGCCAGCAGCGCCTCTAGCGGGCCGAACACCGGGGAGCTGTTTTTT. It specifies CASSASSGPNTGELFF. Supplemented by reference TRBV5-1 and TRBJ2-2, the full variable domain reads KAGVTQTPRYLIKTRGQQVTLSCSPISGHRSVSWYQQTPGQGLQFLFEYFSETQRNKGNFPGRFSGRQFSNSRSEMNVSTLELGDSALYLCASSASSGPNTGELFFGEGSRLTVL.

This sequence joins TRBV2 and TRBJ2-5; D is possibly TRBD2 (6 bases). The end of the DNA is better explained by TRBJ2-1, so the J call may be wrong. The length of the CDR3 is 12 residues. Per germline, CDR1 SNHLY and CDR2 FYNNEI. DNA of the CDR3: TGTGCCAGCAGTGGGGGGGTGGGGGAGCAGTTCTTC. Its translation is CASSGGVGEQFF.

This clonotype was seen a few times. This chain connects TRBV12-3 or TRBV12-4 to TRBJ1-2; D remains unclear. Trimming removed 3 bases at V and 1 base at J, with 9 bases between. The CDR3 runs 14 residues. CDR3 sequence (DNA): TGTGCCAGCAGTTTCGACGGTCTTAACTATGGCTACACCTTC. It translates to CASSFDGLNYGYTF.

This chain connects TRBV29-1 to TRBJ2-3, with TRBD2 matching 15 bases. CDR3 length: 16 amino acids. Trimming cost V 3 bases and J 3 bases; bases outside gene matches: 4. Germline V gene sequence: CDR1 SQVTM, CDR2 ANQGSEA. CDR3 nucleotides: TGCAGCGTTGATGGACTAGCGGGAGGGAGGACAGATACGCAGTATTTT. Amino acids: CSVDGLAGGRTDTQYF.

This chain links TRBV6-1 with TRBJ2-7; D is uncertain. Germline lookup yields CDR1 MNHNS and CDR2 SASEGT. This CDR3 comprises 10 residues. Trimming took 7 bases from V and 9 from J, leaving 10 bases between them. CDR3 loop: CASMGMTQYF. CDR3 nucleotides: TGTGCCAGCATGGGGATGACGCAGTACTTC.

This clonotype was recorded a few times. This sequence joins TRBV27 and TRBJ1-2; the D is unclear. V was shortened by 2 bases and J by 4 bases, with 8 bases between the two germline ends. In germline, CDR1 is MNHEY, CDR2 SMNVEV (reference sequence). The CDR3 contains 13 residues. The CDR3 loop reads CASSLIGSYGYTF. The CDR3 bases are TGTGCCAGCAGTTTAATTGGCAGCTATGGCTACACCTTC.

This chain joins TRBV4-3 and TRBJ1-5; TRBD1 agrees at 7 bases. This CDR3 spans 15 amino acids. Unmatched junction bases numbered 5, after V lost 2 bases and J lost 4 bases. Germline V gives CDR1 LGHNA, CDR2 YSLEER. The CDR3 DNA sequence: TGCGCCAGCAGCCAATGGACAGGCGAAAATCAGCCCCAGCATTTT. The encoded protein is CASSQWTGENQPQHF.

This clonotype turned up a few times. The V gene is TRBV3-1, the J gene TRBJ2-7, with TRBD2 matching over 14 bases. From germline, CDR1 is LGHDT and CDR2 YNNKEL (reference sequence). V shed 4 bases and J 5 bases; nucleotides not matched to a gene: 7. The CDR3 loop spans 16 amino acids. The CDR3 region is CASSPGTSGSWDEQYF. The DNA for the CDR3 is TGTGCCAGCAGCCCCGGGACTAGCGGGAGTTGGGACGAGCAGTACTTC.

The chain recombines TRBV2 with TRBJ1-2; TRBD1 might be the D (6 bases). V lost 4 bases to trimming and J lost 4 bases, with 13 bases between them. The germline CDR1 and CDR2 sequences are SNHLY and FYNNEI. The CDR3 loop spans 14 amino acids. The CDR3: CASSAVDSSYGYTF. The CDR3 DNA sequence: TGTGCCAGCAGTGCTGTGGACAGCAGCTATGGCTACACCTTC.

The rearrangement links TRBV7-2 to TRBJ1-1; 8 bases agree with TRBD1. V was clipped by 5 bases and J by 5 bases; unmatched bases: 4. The CDR3 length is 13 residues. CDR1 SGHTA and CDR2 FQGNSA come from the germline V gene. The CDR3 reads CASSVGQGTEAFF. The CDR3 DNA sequence: TGTGCCAGCAGCGTCGGACAGGGTACTGAAGCTTTCTTT.

The rearrangement joins TRBV7-2 to TRBJ2-7; possible D gene TRBD1, 5 bases. This CDR3 region has 13 residues. The ends were cut back, 5 bases at V and 1 base at J, with 9 bases in the middle. The germline CDR1 and CDR2 sequences are SGHTA and FQGNSA. For the CDR3, the DNA is TGTGCCAGCAGCACCGGACAATCCTACGAGCAGTACTTC. It translates to CASSTGQSYEQYF.

The chain carries TRBV20-1 and TRBJ1-1; tentatively, D is TRBD1 (5 bases). The germline CDR1 and CDR2 sequences are DFQATT and SNEGSKA (reference sequence). This CDR3 is built from 13 residues. Trimming shortened V by 5 bases and J by 11 bases, and 21 bases separated the two germline ends. CDR3 residues: CSAYPPGPGLAFF. As DNA, the CDR3 is TGCAGTGCTTATCCGCCGGGACCCGGGCTGGCTTTCTTT.

The rearrangement uses TRBV20-1 and TRBJ2-5; D might be TRBD1 (6 bases). V lost 3 bases and J 1 base, leaving 15 bases between the germline ends. The length of the CDR3 is 15 residues. From germline, CDR1 is DFQATT and CDR2 SNEGSKA (reference sequence). The CDR3 DNA is TGCAGTGCTAGGGATAACAGGGAAATCCAAGAGACCCAGTACTTC. It yields the protein CSARDNREIQETQYF.

The sample holds a few counts of this clonotype. The gene calls are TRBV6-4 and TRBJ1-1, with TRBD1 matching 7 bases. The germline V gene encodes CDR1 MRHNA and CDR2 SNTAGT. The CDR3 contains 15 residues. The J segment lost 5 bases and the V segment lost 5 bases, leaving 11 bases of the junction unmatched. The CDR3 spells CASSPREGAGTEAFF. The CDR3 DNA sequence: TGTGCCAGCAGTCCCCGGGAGGGGGCTGGTACTGAAGCTTTCTTT.

This clonotype showed up just a few times. V usage is TRBV7-2 and J usage is TRBJ1-6; 11 nucleotides align to TRBD1. The J segment lost 7 bases and the V segment lost 5 bases, leaving 7 bases of the junction unmatched. CDR1 and CDR2 from the germline V gene are SGHTA and FQGNSA. The CDR3 runs 16 residues. As DNA, the CDR3 is TGTGCCAGCAGCCACCGGGACAGGGGGTACAATTCACCCCTCCACTTT. Translating gives CASSHRDRGYNSPLHF.

This clonotype was found once. The CDR3 DNA is TGCAGCGTTGAAGTTGGCTTGACTAGCACAGATACGCAGTATTTT. It specifies CSVEVGLTSTDTQYF. The chain uses TRBV29-1 and TRBJ2-3; D gene uncertain. The V gene's germline CDR1 is SQVTM and CDR2 ANQGSEA. The CDR3 runs 15 residues. Trimming removed 1 base at V and 0 bases at J, with 11 bases between.

This clonotype was detected only a few times. The chain links TRBV2 to TRBJ1-4; TRBD1 agrees at 7 bases. The CDR3 is made up of 14 amino acids. From germline, CDR1 is SNHLY and CDR2 FYNNEI. Trimming at V came to 5 bases and at J to 5 bases, leaving 5 bases not matched to a gene. The CDR3 DNA sequence: TGTGCCAGCAGTCGACAGGGTACCAATGAAAAACTGTTTTTT. Translating gives CASSRQGTNEKLFF.

This clonotype appeared many times. J is TRBJ1-3 and V is TRBV20-1; D is unresolved. The CDR3 loop spans 13 amino acids. The germline gives CDR1 DFQATT, CDR2 SNEGSKA (reference sequence). Trimming pared 5 bases from V and 0 bases from J, leaving 8 bases between. In DNA form, the CDR3 reads TGCAGTGCTTTACAGAACTCTGGAAACACCATATATTTT. Amino acids: CSALQNSGNTIYF.

The chain joins TRBV12-3 or TRBV12-4 to TRBJ2-7; D tentatively reads TRBD1 or TRBD2 (5 bases each). The CDR3 extends over 14 amino acids. Trimming stripped 7 bases from V and 2 bases from J, with 15 bases between. In DNA form, the CDR3 reads TGTGCCAGCACCGCCGGGACGCAAACCTACGAGCAGTACTTC. Protein sequence: CASTAGTQTYEQYF.

CDR3 in amino acids: CASSTSVRGTEAFF. The CDR3 DNA follows: TGTGCCAGCTCAACAAGTGTCAGGGGAACTGAAGCTTTCTTT. The chain is built from TRBV18 and TRBJ1-1, with TRBD1 as a possible D gene (6 bases). The CDR3 spans 14 residues. V was cut by 5 bases and J by 5 bases, with 15 bases left in between. CDR1 and CDR2 (germline): KGHSH, LQKENI.

This clonotype has only a few counts. The rearrangement joins TRBV7-2 to TRBJ1-6; a weak D match, TRBD1 (5 bases). Germline CDR1 is SGHTA and CDR2 is FQGNSA. Trimming cost V 2 bases and J 15 bases, with 14 bases left between them. This CDR3 spans 13 amino acids. The CDR3 region has the DNA TGTGCCAGCAGCTTACGACAGAGTTTAGTCCTCCACTTT. Amino acids: CASSLRQSLVLHF.

Remarks on this clonotype: One end of the junction varies from germline; a read error may be responsible. This chain joins TRBV6-2 or TRBV6-3 and TRBJ2-6; D is unclear. Germline lookup yields CDR1 MNHEY and CDR2 SVGEGT. The CDR3 runs 14 residues. CDR3 amino acids: CAGSRVSGANVLTF. The CDR3 nucleotides are TGTGCCGGCAGTCGGGTTTCTGGGGCCAACGTCCTGACTTTC.

This clonotype was detected ten times or more. This chain links TRBV18 with TRBJ2-5; 7 nucleotides line up with TRBD1. After removal of 8 bases from V and 2 bases from J, the junction contained 8 bases not matched to a gene. Germline V gene lookup returns CDR1 KGHSH and CDR2 LQKENI. The CDR3 runs 14 residues. CDR3 sequence (DNA): TGTGCCAGCAGCCCCGGGACAGCTCAAGAGACCCAGTACTTC. Amino acid sequence: CASSPGTAQETQYF.

This clonotype has a handful of counts. The V gene is TRBV28, the J gene TRBJ1-1, with 7 bases lining up with TRBD1. The junction had 9 bases not matched to a gene; V was cut back by 10 bases and J by 4 bases. CDR1 MDHEN and CDR2 SYDVKM come from the germline V gene. The CDR3 length is 13 residues. Here the CDR3 DNA reads TGTGCCACCTTGACAGGGTTAACCACTGAAGCTTTCTTT. It is translated as CATLTGLTTEAFF.

The chain employs TRBV29-1 and TRBJ2-3; 7 bases fit TRBD2. Trimming cost V 6 bases and J 2 bases; bases outside gene matches: 5. The CDR3 length is 13 residues. Germline V gene data show CDR1 as SQVTM and CDR2 as ANQGSEA. CDR3 bases: TGCAGCGTCCCACTAGCGACCACAGATACGCAGTATTTT. It codes for CSVPLATTDTQYF.

The chain employs TRBV27 and TRBJ1-2; TRBD1 is a possible D gene (6 bases). The CDR3 runs to 14 residues. Germline V gene sequence: CDR1 MNHEY, CDR2 SMNVEV (reference sequence). V lost 2 bases to trimming and J lost 4 bases, with 11 bases between them. The CDR3 sequence: CASSLRGGTYGYTF. As DNA, the CDR3 is TGTGCCAGCAGTTTACGGGGGGGCACCTATGGCTACACCTTC.